Sequencing of this T cell receptor (beta chain) was carried out in a study of blood T cell repertoires in COVID-19. About the research overall: COVID-19 samples, acute and convalescent, were from the United States, Italy and Spain. PBMCs, B-cell-depleted T cells, or T cells were the source of the cDNA or gDNA that made up the material.

The V and J ends lost 0 bases and 6 bases respectively, with 15 bases between them. CDR3 length: 16 amino acids. Per the germline V gene, CDR1 is KGHDR and CDR2 is SFDVKD. Per the study methods: Counts of nucleated cells, estimated from reference gene primer amplification, were obtained. Clones were read by immunoSEQ multiplex PCR, and TCRdb kept only the in-frame ones, dropping some. The DNA gave D and trimming, while V, J and clone size come from that table. This sample has about 51,000 clones; just over 85% occur once, and the top ten carry about 4.2%. The source material was peripheral blood. The rearrangement uses TRBV24-1 and TRBJ2-3; D might be TRBD2 (5 bases). This receptor was taken from a man at least 80 years old with active COVID-19. In nucleotides, the CDR3 is TGTGCCACCAGTGATTTGCCCCGGACTGGCCGGGATACGCAGTATTTT. As protein: CATSDLPRTGRDTQYF.